Reported below is one TCR beta chain. The antigen is not known. Some clones are missing from TCRdb's copy, which holds only in-frame ones; the method was immunoSEQ multiplex PCR. The data show about 99,000 clones, about 87% seen once. This entry comes from a study of T cell responses to AZD1222 COVID-19 vaccine. V was cut by 4 bases and J by 6 bases, with 10 bases left in between. The CDR3 has 13 amino acids. Germline assignment: CDR1 SGHRS and CDR2 YFSETQ. The study's findings and limits: Nearly half of spike-specific TCRs reportedly target unmutated variant regions. Among AZD1222 vaccinees, only six were seropositive at baseline.

The starting material was peripheral blood, obtained on day 0 of AZD1222 vaccination. The chain couples TRBV5-1 to TRBJ2-2; D unclear. The receptor comes from an adult in good health. CDR3 in DNA: TGCGCCAGCAGCACGTCGGAAGCCGGGGAGCTGTTTTTT. Amino acids: CASSTSEAGELFF.